This T cell receptor (beta chain) was profiled in a study of cytomegalovirus exposure and HLA in healthy donors. General observations from the study: CMV antigen specificity of a few CMV-associated chains was confirmed in vitro. Subsequent analysis showed first-cohort TCR clusters tending to co-occur in 120 validation repertoires. Cytomegalovirus-associated status was assigned to more than 150 TCR beta chains.

About this clone itself: The antigen remains unidentified.

The repertoire was sequenced with immunoSEQ multiplex PCR; TCRdb's copy has only in-frame clones and lacks some. In the table there are roughly 190,000 clones, around 86% of which are singletons. The CDR3 contains 13 residues. V was cut by 4 bases and J by 3 bases, with 11 bases left in between. The germline V gene has CDR1 SGHRS and CDR2 YFSETQ. Sequencing used PBMCs. This chain joins TRBV5-1 and TRBJ2-7; unclear D gene. The TCR originated in a man aged 30 to 39 in good health and CMV-seropositive. The CDR3 region is CASSAGRSYEQYF. CDR3 nucleotides: TGCGCCAGCAGCGCCGGACGGAGCTACGAGCAGTACTTC.